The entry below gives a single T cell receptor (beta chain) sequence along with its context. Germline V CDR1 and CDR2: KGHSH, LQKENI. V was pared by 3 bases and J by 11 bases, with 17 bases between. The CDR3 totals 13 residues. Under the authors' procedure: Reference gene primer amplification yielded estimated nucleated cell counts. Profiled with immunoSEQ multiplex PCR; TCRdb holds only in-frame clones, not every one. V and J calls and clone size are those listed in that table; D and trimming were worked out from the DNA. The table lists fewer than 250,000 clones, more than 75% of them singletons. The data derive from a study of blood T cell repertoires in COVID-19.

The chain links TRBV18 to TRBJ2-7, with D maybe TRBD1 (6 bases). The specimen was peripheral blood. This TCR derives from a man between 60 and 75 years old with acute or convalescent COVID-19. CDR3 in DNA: TGTGCCAGCTCACCTGAGACGGGACACCCTAAGTACTTC. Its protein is CASSPETGHPKYF.